A selection of T cell receptor beta chains follows, all from one sample in a study of cytomegalovirus exposure and HLA in healthy donors. Repertoires were generated with immunoSEQ multiplex PCR, while TCRdb's copy carries only in-frame clones and drops some. The table has a few hundred thousand clones, about 90% seen once. Sequenced input: PBMCs. These receptors were taken from a man between 18 and 29 years old in good health and CMV-seropositive. The CDR3 runs from the conserved cysteine through the conserved F or W.

J | V | CDR3
TRBJ2-7 | TRBV25-1 | CASSRALSYEQYF
TRBJ2-7 | TRBV6-5 | CASSPSGRSEQYF
TRBJ2-1 | TRBV7-9 | CASSLVRGVSSYNEQFF
TRBJ2-5 | TRBV5-4 | CASSDAGTGEETQYF
TRBJ2-5 | TRBV20-1 | CSAGAGLNPYF
TRBJ1-3 | TRBV6-5 | CASRGSGNTIYF
TRBJ2-7 | TRBV4-3 | CASSQDPRAYEQYF
TRBJ1-1 | TRBV6-1 | CASSIWAKNTEAFF
TRBJ2-1 | TRBV18 | CASSGTGGNEQFF
TRBJ1-2 | TRBV10-3 | CAISDVGGGYTF
TRBJ2-2 | TRBV9 | CASSVLGGDTGELFF
TRBJ1-2 | TRBV19 | CASIGAGEVGYGYTF
TRBJ2-3 | TRBV9 | CASSVGSSGWSSTDTQYF
TRBJ2-7 | TRBV5-8 | CASSLEGYYEQYF
TRBJ2-2 | TRBV6-1 | CASSAGPPGELFF
TRBJ1-3 | TRBV18 | CASSPPGLPTSGNTIYF
TRBJ2-1 | TRBV5-1 | CASSLLARVGNEQFF
TRBJ2-7 | TRBV19 | CASSRTIGRQGTYEQYF
TRBJ1-5 | TRBV6-6 | CASSPTDPYSNQPQHF
TRBJ2-3 | TRBV5-1 | CASSLAIGGRRDTQYF
TRBJ1-2 | TRBV4-2 | CASSQAGTGDYGYTF
TRBJ2-3 | TRBV5-1 | CASSLTRIPDTQYF
TRBJ1-5 | TRBV19 | CASSWAWEQPQHF
TRBJ2-1 | TRBV9 | CASSRWTGGNEQFF
TRBJ2-1 | TRBV9 | CASSVGRTSGPYNEQFF
TRBJ2-1 | TRBV14 | CASSLLPGGTGHNEQFF
TRBJ1-2 | TRBV19 | CASSIPRQYYGYTF
TRBJ2-7 | TRBV7-9 | CASSLEGSPYEQYF
TRBJ1-2 | TRBV5-1 | CASSTGQGLGGYTF
TRBJ1-2 | TRBV6-1 | CASSGETVGYTF
TRBJ2-1 | TRBV30 | CAWSVRLAGGEQFF
TRBJ1-2 | TRBV6-1 | CASRLTGVYGYTF
TRBJ2-7 | TRBV7-9 | CASSHRDRSYEQYF
TRBJ2-7 | TRBV7-2 | CASRYSGQSEQYF
TRBJ2-1 | TRBV4-2 | CASSQDPPGTSGYNEQFF
TRBJ2-3 | TRBV2 | CASKADSTDTQYF
TRBJ1-1 | TRBV5-1 | CASSLLTGVNTEAFF
TRBJ1-1 | TRBV9 | CASSPGQGGTEAFF
TRBJ1-2 | TRBV7-8 | CASSRGLGYTF
TRBJ2-7 | TRBV25-1 | CASSEWEGTEDEQYF
TRBJ1-3 | TRBV6-4 | CASSDPTCRVRGNTIYF
TRBJ2-2 | TRBV6-5 | CASSPPGQDSGELFF
TRBJ2-1 | TRBV6-6 | CATKAGGINEQFF
TRBJ2-7 | TRBV30 | CAWRRKEVPEQYF
TRBJ2-7 | TRBV18 | CASSPPGQTEQYF
TRBJ2-2 | TRBV2 | CASQGDRVANTGELFF
TRBJ1-2 | TRBV6-1 | CASSHLDRAYGYTF
TRBJ2-5 | TRBV4-1 | CASSPDGVRAYQETQYF
TRBJ2-3 | TRBV7-2 | CASSSRMDTQYF
TRBJ2-3 | TRBV10-3 | CAIRGSGSDTDTQYF
TRBJ2-3 | TRBV9 | CASSVDGGRAVDTQYF
TRBJ2-7 | TRBV9 | CASSRLGSRF
TRBJ1-1 | TRBV6-5 | CASSGTGHNTEAFF
TRBJ1-4 | TRBV4-3 | CASSQGRDGGEKLFF
TRBJ2-7 | TRBV27 | CASSGIAGSYEQYF
TRBJ1-4 | TRBV10-3 | CAISVRNDANEKLFF
TRBJ1-3 | TRBV6-1 | CASSEEKARRGHTIYF
TRBJ1-2 | TRBV27 | CASSLSPGSNYGYTF
TRBJ1-2 | TRBV6-5 | CASSPGRRTYGYTF